One sample yielded the 32 T cell receptor beta chains listed below, sequenced in a study of graft-versus-host responses after intestinal transplantation. Assay: immunoSEQ multiplex PCR; the TCRdb copy retains only in-frame clones and omits some. This table holds 80,000 to 100,000 clones, around nine tenths found once. These receptors' targets are unknown. The sequencing used unstimulated CD4+ T cells sorted from spleen or lymph node cells, collected before intestinal transplant. The source is a human donor who received an intestinal transplant.

In regard to this clone: The limits of the CDR3 on the DNA are not certain, so only TCRdb's listed CDR3 is given. This rearrangement joins TRBV12-5 to TRBJ2-3; TRBD1 is the table's D call and was not checked against the DNA. Germline V gives CDR1 LGHNT, CDR2 FRNRAP. Termini included, the CDR3 measures 13 amino acids. The CDR3 spells CASGLAQADTQYF.

The V gene is TRBV5-5, the J gene TRBJ2-2; no clear D gene. With 1 base removed from V and 6 bases from J, the gap between germline ends came to 4 bases. This CDR3 region has 12 residues. Germline CDR1 and CDR2: SGHKS and YYEKEE (reference sequence). In DNA, the CDR3 is TGTGCCAGCAGCTTGCTCCCCGGGGAGCTGTTTTTT. It translates to CASSLLPGELFF.

V is TRBV5-5 and J is TRBJ1-4, with 12 bases matching TRBD1. Germline V lookup: CDR1 SGHKS, CDR2 YYEKEE (reference sequence). This CDR3 has 15 residues. The V segment lost 5 bases and the J segment 8 bases; nucleotides outside the gene matches: 7. For the CDR3, the DNA is TGTGCCAGCAGTCCGGGACAGGGGGCTTGGGAAAAACTGTTTTTT. This translates into CASSPGQGAWEKLFF. Variable domain in full (rest from reference TRBV5-5 and TRBJ1-4): DAGVTQSPTHLIKTRGQQVTLRCSPISGHKSVSWYQQVLGQGPQFIFQYYEKEERGRGNFPDRFSARQFPNYSSELNVNALLLGDSALYLCASSPGQGAWEKLFFGSGTQLSVL.

This rearrangement joins TRBV5-1 to TRBJ2-3, with 8 bases that match TRBD1. Germline V gene sequence: CDR1 SGHRS, CDR2 YFSETQ. Trimming took 1 base from V and 4 from J; bases not matched to a gene: 5. This CDR3 comprises 15 residues. CDR3 sequence reads: CASSLWQGAADTQYF. CDR3 bases: TGCGCCAGCAGCTTGTGGCAGGGGGCCGCAGATACGCAGTATTTT.

V is TRBV29-1 and J is TRBJ1-1, with D perhaps matching TRBD1 (6 bases). Trimming pared 6 bases from V and 1 base from J, leaving 9 bases between. CDR1 is SQVTM, CDR2 ANQGSEA, per germline. The CDR3 runs 12 residues. For the CDR3, the DNA is TGCAGCGTACGGGGGGCGAACACTGAAGCTTTCTTT. Its protein product is CSVRGANTEAFF.

This chain joins TRBV11-1 and TRBJ2-7; D might be TRBD1 (6 bases). Trimming pared 1 base from V and 1 base from J, leaving 17 bases between. Germline values: CDR1 SGHAT, CDR2 FQDESV (reference sequence). CDR3 length: 17 residues. CDR3 bases: TGTGCCAGCAGCTTAGGGGACAACTTTGAGCTTTCCTACGAGCAGTACTTC. Its protein product is CASSLGDNFELSYEQYF.

V is TRBV7-2 and J is TRBJ2-7; 16 bases align to TRBD2. After removal of 5 bases from V and 1 base from J, the junction contained 5 bases not matched to a gene. Germline V gives CDR1 SGHTA, CDR2 FQGNSA. CDR3 length equals 17 residues. This CDR3 reads CASSMGLAGGLSYEQYF. CDR3 coding DNA: TGTGCCAGCAGCATGGGACTAGCGGGGGGGCTATCCTACGAGCAGTACTTC. The entire variable domain, with the rest obtained from reference TRBV7-2 and TRBJ2-7, is as follows: GAGVSQSPSNKVTEKGKDVELRCDPISGHTALYWYRQSLGQGLEFLIYFQGNSAPDKSGLPSDRFSAERTGGSVSTLTIQRTQQEDSAVYLCASSMGLAGGLSYEQYFGPGTRLTVT.

This rearrangement joins TRBV30 to TRBJ2-7, with D possibly matching TRBD1 (6 bases). CDR3 length: 11 residues. Trimming cost V 3 bases and J 4 bases, with 7 bases left between them. Germline assignment: CDR1 GTSNPN and CDR2 SVGIG (reference sequence). The CDR3 nucleotides are TGTGCCTGGAGACAGGGTTACGAGCAGTACTTC. Translating it yields CAWRQGYEQYF.

This clone was detected once. The chain links TRBV6-1 to TRBJ2-7; TRBD1 matches 9 bases. CDR1 MNHNS and CDR2 SASEGT come from the germline V gene. Unmatched junction bases numbered 8, after V lost 3 bases and J lost 5 bases. The length of the CDR3 is 15 residues. CDR3 protein: CASSEAGTGIHEQYF. CDR3 nucleotide sequence: TGTGCCAGCAGTGAGGCGGGGACAGGGATCCACGAGCAGTACTTC.

This clone was detected once. The V call is TRBV30, the J call TRBJ1-4, with a possible D match to TRBD1 (6 bases). V lost 1 base to trimming and J lost 8 bases, with 17 bases between them. Germline V gives CDR1 GTSNPN, CDR2 SVGIG (reference sequence). The CDR3 is 15 amino acids. CDR3 in DNA: TGTGCCTGGAGTGACCGAGGGGGTTGGGGAGAAAAACTGTTTTTT. Translated: CAWSDRGGWGEKLFF.

This chain joins TRBV4-2 and TRBJ1-4, with 7 bases that match TRBD1. CDR1 LGHNA and CDR2 YNFKEQ come from the germline V gene. The V gene end was trimmed by 4 bases and the J gene end by 13 bases; junction bases not matched to a gene: 27. This CDR3 has 19 residues. The CDR3 DNA is TGTGCCAGCAGCCTCAAGCCCCATCACAAGGCGAGGGGGCGAGGGGGACTGTTTTTT. It codes for CASSLKPHHKARGRGGLFF.

The genes are TRBV18 and TRBJ2-7, with D uncertain. The CDR3 is 14 amino acids. With 3 bases removed from V and 1 base from J, the gap between germline ends came to 10 bases. The germline gives CDR1 KGHSH, CDR2 LQKENI. The CDR3 protein is CASSPNLQSYEQYF. In DNA form, the CDR3 reads TGTGCCAGCTCACCGAACTTGCAATCCTACGAGCAGTACTTC.

V is TRBV29-1 and J is TRBJ2-5; 7 bases are shared with TRBD1. With 7 bases clipped from V and 5 bases from J, the junction kept 10 bases outside the gene matches. From germline, CDR1 is SQVTM and CDR2 ANQGSEA. There are 13 residues in the CDR3. The chain's CDR3 is CSAWDRRVETQYF. Here the CDR3 DNA reads TGCAGCGCCTGGGACAGACGAGTGGAGACCCAGTACTTC.

J is TRBJ1-2 and V is TRBV9; TRBD1 matches at 7 bases. This CDR3 has 18 amino acids. Germline V gene data show CDR1 as SGDLS and CDR2 as YYNGEE. The V and J ends lost 1 base and 6 bases, in that order; junction bases with no gene match: 18. CDR3 in amino acids: CASSVSTYIPTGINGYTF. CDR3 bases: TGTGCCAGCAGCGTATCAACCTACATACCGACAGGGATCAATGGCTACACCTTC.

The chain links TRBV6-1 to TRBJ2-3, with D maybe TRBD1 (6 bases). This CDR3 is 14 amino acids long. CDR1 and CDR2 (germline): MNHNS, SASEGT. V lost 7 bases and J lost 4, with 15 bases in between. CDR3 sequence: CASTQGWVPDTQYF. The CDR3 bases are TGTGCCAGCACTCAGGGGTGGGTCCCAGATACGCAGTATTTT.

CDR3 nucleotide sequence: TGTGCCAGTAGCTCCCGGACTAGCGGGAGCCTATACGAGCAGTACTTC. This sequence encodes CASSSRTSGSLYEQYF. V usage is TRBV19 and J usage is TRBJ2-7; 13 bases align to TRBD2. CDR3 size: 16 residues. Germline V gene data show CDR1 as LNHDA and CDR2 as SQIVND (reference sequence). Trimming removed 6 bases from V and 4 bases from J; junction bases left unmatched: 9.

V usage is TRBV4-2 and J usage is TRBJ2-2, with 7 bases matching TRBD1. This CDR3 spans 16 amino acids. Germline-derived CDR1 and CDR2 are LGHNA and YNFKEQ. J gave up 0 bases and V 4 bases, and 5 bases lay outside the gene matches. The CDR3, as DNA: TGTGCCAGCAGCCCTCCAGACAGGGCGAACACCGGGGAGCTGTTTTTT. Its translation is CASSPPDRANTGELFF.

The V gene is TRBV18, the J gene TRBJ2-7, with 7 positions matching TRBD1. The CDR3 length is 15 residues. Looked up from germline, CDR1 is KGHSH and CDR2 is LQKENI. V gave up 1 base and J gave up 2 bases; unmatched junction bases: 5. The CDR3 protein is CASSPHRDSTYEQYF. The DNA of the CDR3 is TGTGCCAGCTCACCACACCGGGACAGCACCTACGAGCAGTACTTC.

This clone was recorded only once. V gene TRBV29-1 combines with J gene TRBJ2-7; TRBD1 matches at 11 bases. CDR3 size: 14 residues. Germline V gives CDR1 SQVTM, CDR2 ANQGSEA. The trim removed 7 bases at V and 0 bases at J, leaving 5 bases unmatched. CDR3: CSARDRGYSYEQYF. CDR3 bases: TGCAGCGCACGGGACAGGGGGTACTCCTACGAGCAGTACTTC.

This chain joins TRBV11-2 and TRBJ1-3; D remains unclear. Per germline, CDR1 SGHAT and CDR2 FQNNGV. This CDR3 has 17 amino acids. V lost 0 bases and J 0 bases, leaving 12 bases between the germline ends. CDR3 nucleotides: TGTGCCAGCAGCTTAGATGGCGGCCGGAGCTCTGGAAACACCATATATTTT. Its translation is CASSLDGGRSSGNTIYF.

The V call is TRBV6-5, the J call TRBJ2-7; perhaps TRBD2 as D (6 bases). Germline V gene lookup returns CDR1 MNHEY and CDR2 SVGAGI. The V end was cut by 6 bases, the J end by 7 bases, with 10 bases between. CDR3 length: 11 residues. CDR3 sequence: CASRMGGEQYF. DNA for the CDR3: TGTGCCAGCAGGATGGGGGGAGAGCAGTACTTC.

The chain employs TRBV11-2 and TRBJ2-1; 10 nucleotides line up with TRBD2. The CDR3 is 16 residues long. Unmatched junction bases numbered 8, after V lost 5 bases and J lost 4 bases. Germline loops: CDR1 SGHAT, CDR2 FQNNGV. DNA for the CDR3: TGTGCCAGCAGCCCGAGACTAGCGGGCCTGTACAATGAGCAGTTCTTC. Protein sequence: CASSPRLAGLYNEQFF.

This chain connects TRBV6-5 to TRBJ1-3; D is undetermined. The CDR3 is 14 amino acids. Trimming took 2 bases from V and 4 from J, leaving 9 bases between them. Germline CDR1 is MNHEY and CDR2 is SVGAGI. DNA of the CDR3: TGTGCCAGCAGTTACACCCGTGCGGGAAACACCATATATTTT. The encoded protein is CASSYTRAGNTIYF.

This clone appeared a single time. The chain combines TRBV7-2 with TRBJ2-7, with 9 bases fitting TRBD2. The CDR3 length is 15 residues. Germline trimming cut 4 bases from V and 1 base from J; bases unmatched to any gene: 5. Germline V CDR1 and CDR2: SGHTA, FQGNSA. CDR3 in amino acids: CASSSSTSGSYEQYF. Written as DNA, the CDR3 is TGTGCCAGCAGCTCGTCGACTAGCGGTTCCTACGAGCAGTACTTC.

Concerning this clone: The identical CDR3 is also encoded by other nucleotide sequences in the sample. The chain uses TRBV30 and TRBJ2-7, with a weak D call TRBD2 (6 bases). Germline V gene lookup returns CDR1 GTSNPN and CDR2 SVGIG (reference sequence). Deletions cut 5 bases from V and 1 base from J, with 18 bases between. There are 15 residues in the CDR3. The CDR3, as DNA: TGTGCCTGGGCAGGAGGGAAGGTTCGATCCTACGAGCAGTACTTC. Protein product: CAWAGGKVRSYEQYF.

This clone came up a few times. V usage is TRBV30 and J usage is TRBJ1-6; 8 bases line up with TRBD1. J gave up 7 bases and V 2 bases, and 13 bases lay outside the gene matches. This CDR3 has 17 amino acids. The germline V gene encodes CDR1 GTSNPN and CDR2 SVGIG (reference sequence). The DNA of the CDR3 is TGTGCCTGGAGTCCTTACTCCGGGACAGGAAGAAATTCACCCCTCCACTTT. Its protein product is CAWSPYSGTGRNSPLHF.

This clone was seen only a few times. The same CDR3 is also encoded by other DNA sequences in this sample. The genes are TRBV7-9 and TRBJ2-1; 8 positions agree with TRBD2. The CDR3 sequence is 15 residues long. With V trimmed by 2 bases and J by 4 bases, 4 bases remained unmatched. Germline CDR1 and CDR2: SEHNR and FQNEAQ (reference sequence). CDR3: CASSLSSGSYNEQFF. CDR3 DNA sequence: TGTGCCAGCAGCTTATCGAGCGGGAGTTACAATGAGCAGTTCTTC.

The chain combines TRBV7-2 with TRBJ2-5; D is unclear. The V end was cut by 1 base, the J end by 10 bases, with 10 bases between. The germline CDR1 and CDR2 sequences are SGHTA and FQGNSA. The length of the CDR3 is 12 residues. The DNA for the CDR3 is TGTGCCAGCAGCTTAGTCGGGTTGGGCCAGTACTTC. This translates into CASSLVGLGQYF.

V usage is TRBV4-1 and J usage is TRBJ1-2, with a possible D match to TRBD1 (6 bases). V was pared by 1 base and J by 2 bases, with 14 bases between. This CDR3 is 16 amino acids long. Germline V lookup: CDR1 MGHRA, CDR2 YSYEKL. CDR3 in amino acids: CASSQARTDANYGYTF. The DNA for the CDR3 is TGCGCCAGCAGCCAAGCCCGGACAGACGCGAACTATGGCTACACCTTC.

This chain connects TRBV28 to TRBJ2-3; 14 bases map to TRBD2. CDR1 and CDR2 (germline): MDHEN, SYDVKM. After removal of 3 bases from V and 4 bases from J, the junction contained 0 bases not matched to a gene. The CDR3 loop spans 15 amino acids. In DNA, the CDR3 is TGTGCCAGCAGTTTGGGACTAGCGGGAGCAGATACGCAGTATTTT. Translation gives CASSLGLAGADTQYF.

The chain links TRBV30 to TRBJ1-2; a weak D match, TRBD1 (6 bases). V lost 0 bases to trimming and J lost 11 bases, with 16 bases between them. CDR3 length equals 13 residues. Germline CDR1 GTSNPN, CDR2 SVGIG (reference sequence). The CDR3 DNA follows: TGTGCCTGGAGTGTACGCAGGGGCACCTTATACACCTTC. It yields the protein CAWSVRRGTLYTF.

The chain links TRBV6-1 to TRBJ1-2; 8 bases align to TRBD1. After removal of 7 bases from V and 4 bases from J, the junction contained 20 bases not matched to a gene. CDR1 MNHNS and CDR2 SASEGT come from the germline V gene. The CDR3 is 18 amino acids. The CDR3 DNA follows: TGTGCCAGCAATGAGCCGGTCTCTATTCAGGGGGCTCGCTATGGCTACACCTTC. It translates to CASNEPVSIQGARYGYTF.